This TCR beta chain appears in the sequencing data of a study of CD8+ T cells in alopecia areata (dated by TCRdb to 2017 to 2018). General notes on the study: The treated patients took part in an open-label pilot trial in which moderate-to-severe alopecia areata was treated with oral tofacitinib at 5 to 10 mg twice daily. Tofacitinib-treated patients had biopsies at baseline and at 4 and 24 weeks of treatment, with a later scalp biopsy in several patients. To study T cell clonal expansion in alopecia areata, the researchers applied high-throughput TCRbeta sequencing to both the C3H/HeJ mouse model and human patients. The RNA source kit depended on sample type: the PAXgene miRNA kit for fixed scalp, the miRNeasy kit for PBMCs, and the RNeasy kit for mouse skin. Scalp clonality was compared across normal scalp (n=4), patchy alopecia areata scalp (n=8), and alopecia totalis/universalis scalp (n=8). TCRbeta CDR3 regions were amplified by immunoSEQ multiplex PCR with 35 Vbeta forward and 13 Jbeta reverse primers. For the treated patients, the SALT score, which quantifies what percentage of scalp surface area is affected, served as the measure of disease severity. Scalp tissue and sorted CD4+ and CD8+ peripheral blood T cells from patchy and totalis/universalis alopecia areata patients and from healthy controls were covered by human TCRbeta sequencing. Patients received tofacitinib for 6 to 18 months and were then followed off drug for 6 months to check for delayed response and recurrence. What the work shows at the level of the full study, not this receptor alone: Shared TCR sequences between patients were less evident than in mice, which may be partly attributable to HLA diversity in the patient population. Higher clonality and more expanded CD8+ clones were observed in lesional scalp than in normal scalp, particularly in alopecia totalis/universalis, a finding suggestive of antigenic drive. Tofacitinib significantly lowered scalp clonality and the number of expanded CD8+ clones among the top 100 scalp clones. Because the treated cohort was small and had only one nonresponder, larger studies are needed to examine links between baseline CD8+ expansion and response. Many expanded lesional clones persisted in scalp and blood during tofacitinib treatment, which may partly explain relapse after stopping treatment. Unlike mouse skin, which is dominated by gammadelta T cells, normal human skin has resident alphabeta T cells that are also sequenced, and this complicates analysis of the scalp TCR repertoire.

The intended sense of this specimen's treatment or condition label: oral pan-JAK inhibitor, 5-10 mg twice daily. From alopecia areata patients, peripheral blood was collected along with lesional scalp punch biopsies. PBMCs were isolated by density centrifugation and stained for CD3, CD4 and CD8, after which CD4+ and CD8+ T cells were sorted on a FACSAria. The CDR3 measures 15 amino acids from cysteine to phenylalanine. Only the CDR3 DNA is retained, 45 bases long and in frame from the first base. CDR1 and CDR2, per the germline V gene (reference sequence), are MNHEY and SMNVEV. The germline V and J ends show losses of 6 bases and 7 bases respectively, and no gene match explains 12 bases of the junction. A remark on this clone: Which antigen it targets is not known. Nothing much larger sits one base from this clone, and base qualities are not available.

The method was the immunoSEQ multiplex PCR assay. For TCR sequencing, RNA was extracted from every sample and reverse transcribed into cDNA to serve as template. First-strand cDNA was synthesized using SuperScript III with a 2:1 mix of oligo-dT and random hexamers. A synthetic immune receptor repertoire was used to measure amplification bias, and any remaining bias was corrected computationally. As for the authors' bioinformatics: After raw reads were preprocessed to remove errors, the CDR3 was defined following IMGT conventions as running from the conserved cysteine to phenylalanine. Clonality was calculated as 1 minus Shannon entropy normalized by log2 of the number of productive unique TCRs. Whether each scalp clone was CD4 or CD8 was inferred by checking scalp TCRbeta sequences against the CD4 and CD8 repertoires from sorted blood. TCRdb mirrors the immuneACCESS table, restricted to in-frame sequences. Some clones are absent from its copies; in checked studies, under half trace to an unresolved V gene, and the reason for the others is unknown. V and J calls and clone size are given by that table; D and trimming were obtained from the DNA. Here the sample has approximately 150,000 clones; roughly 58% occur a single time. The top ten hold 15% to 20% of the sample.

This receptor was obtained from a human donor with alopecia areata. The V and J segments used are TRBV27 and TRBJ2-1, with 7 bases aligning to TRBD1. The specimen was CD4+ T cells sorted from blood, collected between weeks 55 and 65, from a patient treated with tofacitinib. The DNA is as follows: TGTGCCAGCAGCGATACAGGGGAATCGTGGAATGAGCAGTTCTTC. This yields the protein CASSDTGESWNEQFF.